A single sample gave rise to the 17 T cell receptor beta chains below, sequenced in a study of identical twins. Using its own MiXCR run on the 5' RACE reads, TCRdb lists one record per CDR3 protein. The sample records approximately 630,000 distinct CDR3 sequences, roughly 7.1% being singletons. The same sample was also studied in work on yellow fever vaccine responses in identical twins.

Sequenced sample: PBMCs. All receptors derive from a woman between 18 and 29 years old in good health.

V gene TRBV20-1 combines with J gene TRBJ2-1, with D unresolved. Trimming shortened V by 4 bases and J by 6 bases, and 7 bases separated the two germline ends. The CDR3 consists of 11 residues. Germline CDR1 reads DFQATT; CDR2 reads SNEGSKA (reference sequence). For the CDR3, the DNA is TGCAGTGCTACGAGTAGCAATGAGCAGTTCTTC. Protein sequence: CSATSSNEQFF.

This clonotype was seen only a few times. V usage is TRBV7-9 and J usage is TRBJ1-4; D is uncertain. Looked up from germline, CDR1 is SEHNR and CDR2 is FQNEAQ (reference sequence). The germline V and J ends were trimmed by 5 bases and 12 bases, with 13 bases remaining between them. There are 12 residues in the CDR3. The CDR3 here is CASSLYYAELFF. CDR3 coding DNA: TGTGCCAGCAGCCTTTACTACGCGGAACTGTTTTTT.

Of note for this clonotype: This may arise from a read error, as a much more abundant clone is one base away. The chain has TRBV4-2 and TRBJ2-1, with D perhaps matching TRBD2 (6 bases). This CDR3 comprises 16 residues. Germline CDR1 LGHNA, CDR2 YNFKEQ. The CDR3 DNA follows: TGTGCCAACAGCCCCAGACTAGAATTAGGATTCAATGAGCAGTTCTTC. Protein product: CANSPRLELGFNEQFF.

A few counts support this clonotype. The V gene is TRBV5-4, the J gene TRBJ2-5, with 7 bases matching TRBD2. J gave up 0 bases and V 0 bases, and 5 bases lay outside the gene matches. The CDR3 spans 16 residues. Per germline, CDR1 SGHNT and CDR2 YYREEE (reference sequence). The CDR3, as DNA: TGTGCCAGCAGCTTGGCTAGCGGCTTGTACCAAGAGACCCAGTACTTC. Translation: CASSLASGLYQETQYF.

This clonotype was counted many times. This chain links TRBV7-9 with TRBJ1-2; D is possibly TRBD1 (6 bases). Germline lookup yields CDR1 SEHNR and CDR2 FQNEAQ (reference sequence). This CDR3 is built from 16 residues. V lost 1 base and J lost 0, with 12 bases in between. CDR3 bases: TGTGCCAGCAGCTTAGAGGGGGGTCAAGCTAACTATGGCTACACCTTC. Amino acid sequence: CASSLEGGQANYGYTF.

This clonotype was seen many times. This chain uses TRBV10-3 with TRBJ1-4; D uncertain. Looked up from germline, CDR1 is ENHRY and CDR2 is SYGVKD. V was cut by 10 bases and J by 8 bases, with 11 bases left in between. There are 11 residues in the CDR3. The CDR3 coding sequence is TGTGCCAGCCGGGTAGAAGAAAAACTGTTTTTT. Amino acid sequence: CASRVEEKLFF.

This clonotype was found many times. The genes are TRBV12-3 or TRBV12-4 and TRBJ2-5; no definite D call. The CDR3 spans 14 residues. Trimming cost V 6 bases and J 5 bases, with 16 bases left between them. The CDR3 reads CASRRVGFGETQYF. CDR3 nucleotides: TGTGCCAGCAGACGTGTGGGCTTCGGGGAGACCCAGTACTTC.

V is TRBV20-1 and J is TRBJ1-1; D not resolved. In germline, CDR1 is DFQATT, CDR2 SNEGSKA (reference sequence). Between the trimmed V and J ends, which lost 2 bases and 11 bases, there was a span of 12 bases. The CDR3 has 11 amino acids. The CDR3 reads CSARREGDAFF. CDR3 nucleotides: TGCAGTGCTAGACGGGAAGGTGACGCTTTCTTT.

The rearrangement links TRBV20-1 to TRBJ2-7, with D unclear. This CDR3 spans 14 amino acids. Germline loops: CDR1 DFQATT, CDR2 SNEGSKA (reference sequence). The DNA for the CDR3 is TGCAGCGCAAACAATCCCTCTCTTGGGGACGAGCAGTACTTC. The encoded protein is CSANNPSLGDEQYF.

This clonotype was seen only a few times. The chain uses TRBV2 and TRBJ2-5; a possible D gene is TRBD2 (5 bases). Deletions cut 4 bases from V and 3 bases from J, with 18 bases between. Germline-derived CDR1 and CDR2 are SNHLY and FYNNEI. The length of the CDR3 is 16 residues. The CDR3 here is CASSVGETSMEETQYF. As DNA, the CDR3 is TGTGCCAGCAGTGTTGGCGAAACTAGTATGGAAGAGACCCAGTACTTC.

This clonotype turned up a few times. The CDR3 sequence is CSVVFQSHRGYTF. The CDR3, as DNA: TGCAGCGTTGTTTTCCAGAGTCATCGTGGCTACACCTTC. This rearrangement joins TRBV29-1 to TRBJ1-2; D is undetermined. Trimming shortened V by 4 bases and J by 7 bases, and 16 bases separated the two germline ends. Germline CDR1 reads SQVTM; CDR2 reads ANQGSEA. This CDR3 has 13 residues.

This clonotype was observed a few times. The V gene is TRBV6-5, the J gene TRBJ1-1; tentative D call: TRBD1 (6 bases). There are 16 residues in the CDR3. Trimming took off 2 bases at V and 0 bases at J, with 13 bases between the two ends. CDR1 and CDR2 (germline): MNHEY, SVGAGI. This chain's CDR3 is CASSYALGDMNTEAFF. The CDR3 DNA follows: TGTGCCAGCAGTTACGCCTTGGGGGACATGAACACTGAAGCTTTCTTT.

In regard to this clonotype: A read error may be the cause here, since a much bigger clone is one base away. This chain joins TRBV20-1 and TRBJ2-1; D is ambiguous. The CDR3 runs to 15 residues. Looked up from germline, CDR1 is DFQATT and CDR2 is SNEGSKA (reference sequence). Trimming shortened V by 2 bases and J by 3 bases, and 14 bases separated the two germline ends. The CDR3 nucleotides are TGCAGTGCTAGATTCCTGGCGTCAATCTACAATGAGCAGTTCTTC. Its translation: CSARFLASIYNEQFF.

This clonotype occurred a few times. This chain uses TRBV5-1 with TRBJ1-2, with a tentative D call TRBD1 (5 bases). The CDR3 totals 14 residues. V lost 0 bases and J 4 bases, leaving 10 bases between the germline ends. The V gene's germline CDR1 is SGHRS and CDR2 YFSETQ. The CDR3 sequence is CASSLERDLYGYTF. CDR3 DNA sequence: TGCGCCAGCAGCTTGGAGAGGGACCTCTATGGCTACACCTTC.

This chain links TRBV3-1 with TRBJ2-1; D possibly uses TRBD1 or TRBD2 (5 bases each). Germline CDR1 is LGHDT and CDR2 is YNNKEL (reference sequence). V was pared by 4 bases and J by 1 base, with 17 bases between. This CDR3 region has 17 residues. CDR3 DNA sequence: TGTGCCAGCAGCCGTAGCGAGGGGCTTGTTTCCTACAATGAGCAGTTCTTC. It encodes CASSRSEGLVSYNEQFF.

This clonotype was seen repeatedly, ten times or more. This chain joins TRBV7-9 and TRBJ2-3; possible D gene TRBD1, 5 bases. V was cut by 5 bases and J by 0 bases, with 9 bases left in between. This CDR3 has 14 amino acids. In germline, CDR1 is SEHNR, CDR2 FQNEAQ (reference sequence). The CDR3 nucleotides are TGTGCCAGCAGCAACAGGATCAGCACAGATACGCAGTATTTT. It translates to CASSNRISTDTQYF. Based on the CDR3 plus reference TRBV7-9 and TRBJ2-3, the full variable domain is DTGVSQNPRHKITKRGQNVTFRCDPISEHNRLYWYRQTLGQGPEFLTYFQNEAQLEKSRLLSDRFSAERPKGSFSTLEIQRTEQGDSAMYLCASSNRISTDTQYFGPGTRLTVL.

The chain carries TRBV5-1 and TRBJ2-1; the match to TRBD1 covers 9 bases. Germline CDR1 and CDR2: SGHRS and YFSETQ. This CDR3 is 16 amino acids long. V lost 5 bases and J lost 2; bases outside the gene matches: 8. The CDR3: CASSTGQGRPYNEQFF. The DNA for the CDR3 is TGCGCCAGCAGTACCGGACAGGGGAGACCCTACAATGAGCAGTTCTTC. Using reference TRBV5-1 and TRBJ2-1 for the parts outside the CDR3, the full variable domain is KAGVTQTPRYLIKTRGQQVTLSCSPISGHRSVSWYQQTPGQGLQFLFEYFSETQRNKGNFPGRFSGRQFSNSRSEMNVSTLELGDSALYLCASSTGQGRPYNEQFFGPGTRLTVL.